The clone carrying this TCR beta chain was counted between two and nine times. The record originates from a study of blood T cell repertoires in COVID-19. This table comes from immunoSEQ multiplex PCR, and its TCRdb copy is limited to in-frame clones, with some not included. The data hold 100,000 to 150,000 clones, with more than 65% observed a single time. This CDR3 is 16 amino acids long. CDR1 is LGHDT, CDR2 YNNKEL, per germline (reference sequence). The V and J ends lost 4 bases and 4 bases, in that order; junction bases with no gene match: 8. This TCR came from a woman in her seventies with acute or convalescent COVID-19. The material sequenced was peripheral blood. V usage is TRBV3-1 (or the pseudogene TRBV3-2) and J usage is TRBJ2-3; 10 bases are a match to TRBD2. CDR3 loop: CASSPGAGGPADTQYF. DNA of the CDR3: TGTGCCAGCAGCCCAGGAGCGGGGGGGCCCGCAGATACGCAGTATTTT.